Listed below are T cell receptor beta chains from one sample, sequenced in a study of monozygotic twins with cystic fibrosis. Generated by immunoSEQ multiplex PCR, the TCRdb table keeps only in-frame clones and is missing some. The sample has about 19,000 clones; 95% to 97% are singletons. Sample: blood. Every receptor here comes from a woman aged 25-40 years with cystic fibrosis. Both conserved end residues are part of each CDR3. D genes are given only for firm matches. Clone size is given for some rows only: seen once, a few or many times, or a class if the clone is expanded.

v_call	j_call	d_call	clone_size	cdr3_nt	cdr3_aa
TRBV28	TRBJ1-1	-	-	TGTGCCAGCAGTCGCCGGGTGAACACTGAAGCTTTCTTT	CASSRRVNTEAFF
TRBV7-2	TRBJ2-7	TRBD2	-	TGTGCCAGCACCTCCTCGGGGGGAGTCCTATACGAGCAGTACTTC	CASTSSGGVLYEQYF
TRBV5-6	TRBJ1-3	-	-	TGTGCCAGCAGCTTAAGAACAGAGCACTCTGGAAACACCATATATTTT	CASSLRTEHSGNTIYF
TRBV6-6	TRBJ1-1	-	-	TGTGCCAGCAGTCTGGGGCGGTTGAACACTGAAGCTTTCTTT	CASSLGRLNTEAFF
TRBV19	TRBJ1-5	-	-	TGTGCCAGTAGTAACAGGTTTGGCAATCAGCCCCAGCATTTT	CASSNRFGNQPQHF
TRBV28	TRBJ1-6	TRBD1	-	TGTGCCAGCAGTTTAACAGGACAGGGGGCTTATTCACCCCTCCACTTT	CASSLTGQGAYSPLHF
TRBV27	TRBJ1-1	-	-	TGTGCCAGCAGTGGGGTTGGGTCGCCCACTGAAGCTTTCTTT	CASSGVGSPTEAFF
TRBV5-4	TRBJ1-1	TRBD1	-	TGTGCCAGCAGCTGGGGGGGACAGGGGGCCACTGAAGCTTTCTTT	CASSWGGQGATEAFF
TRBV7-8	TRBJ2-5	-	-	TGTGCCAGCAGCTATCGACAGATACAAGAGACCCAGTACTTC	CASSYRQIQETQYF
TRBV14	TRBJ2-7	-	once	TGTGCCAGCGCCTGGGGGTTCGGGCACTACGAGCAGTACTTC	CASAWGFGHYEQYF
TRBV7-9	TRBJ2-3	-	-	TGTGCCAGCAGCTCCGTTGTGGGGCGGCGGCATACGCAGTATTTT	CASSSVVGRRHTQYF
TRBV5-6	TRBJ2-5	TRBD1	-	TGTGCCAGCAGCTTGTTCCGGGACAGGAAAGAGACCCAGTACTTC	CASSLFRDRKETQYF
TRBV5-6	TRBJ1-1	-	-	TGTGCCAGCAGCTTAATTAGGGGTAACACTGAAGCTTTCTTT	CASSLIRGNTEAFF
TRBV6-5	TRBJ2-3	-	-	TGTGCCAGCAGCTCATTCTATACGCAGTATTTT	CASSSFYTQYF
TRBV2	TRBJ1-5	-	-	TGTGCCAGCAGACTACAGGACTATCAGCCCCAGCATTTT	CASRLQDYQPQHF
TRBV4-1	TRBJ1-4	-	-	TGCGCCAGCAGCCCGATCGGCCGGACAACTAATGAAAAACTGTTTTTT	CASSPIGRTTNEKLFF
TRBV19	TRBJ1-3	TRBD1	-	TGTGCCAGTAGTCCGGGACAGGCTAGAAACACCATATATTTT	CASSPGQARNTIYF
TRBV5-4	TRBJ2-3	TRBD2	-	TGTGCCAGCAGCCCCAGCGGGGGGGCGGGCGCAGATACGCAGTATTTT	CASSPSGGAGADTQYF
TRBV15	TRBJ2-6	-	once	TGTGCCACCAGCAGAGATGGGGTCTTGATCTCTGGGGCCAACGTCCTGACTTTC	CATSRDGVLISGANVLTF
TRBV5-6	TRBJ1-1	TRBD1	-	TGTGCCAGCAGCTTGGGGGGGACAGTACTGGGAGCTTTCTTT	CASSLGGTVLGAFF
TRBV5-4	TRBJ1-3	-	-	TGTGCCAGCAGCGGGGCTCGGGACAACACCATATATTTT	CASSGARDNTIYF
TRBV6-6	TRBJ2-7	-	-	TGTGCCAGCAGAGGTGGTACCTACGAGCAGTACTTC	CASRGGTYEQYF
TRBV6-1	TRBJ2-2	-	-	TGTGCCAGCAGAGAAGGGCAGGCCTGGCCCGGGGAGCTGTTTTTT	CASREGQAWPGELFF